This note documents a single T cell receptor beta chain sequence. Its antigen is not identified. CDR3 length: 17 amino acids. Looked up from germline, CDR1 is LGHNA and CDR2 is YNFKEQ. V was pared by 4 bases and J by 0 bases, with 10 bases of the junction left unmatched. This sample is drawn from a study of cytomegalovirus exposure and HLA in healthy donors. Study findings and constraints: Accounts indicate the classifier identified cytomegalovirus status with strong specificity and sensitivity. Owing to their indistinguishability, certain V segments, notably TRBV6-2 and TRBV6-3, were excluded. HLA alleles showed associations with approximately 15,000 TCR beta sequences in a later analysis, at a 0.05 false discovery rate.

A multiplex PCR was run with 60 Vbeta primers and 13 Jbeta primers. Sequencing used immunoSEQ multiplex PCR; TCRdb keeps in-frame clones, though not all of them. The data hold more than 200,000 clones, with 70% observed a single time. The TCR comes from a man in his forties in good health and CMV-seropositive. The material sequenced was PBMCs. The chain recombines TRBV4-2 with TRBJ1-2; 8 nucleotides match TRBD1. The CDR3 region is CASSLPRDRGANYGYTF. Here the CDR3 DNA reads TGTGCCAGCAGCCTCCCTAGAGACAGGGGAGCTAACTATGGCTACACCTTC.